The table lists the clone carrying this TCR beta chain with a few counts. The data belong to a study of blood T cell repertoires in COVID-19. Enrolment of Seattle patients took place during active infection, and they were followed longitudinally. This CDR3 spans 17 amino acids. Germline loops: CDR1 MNHEY, CDR2 SVGEGT. V trimming: 7 bases; J trimming: 9 bases; junction bases outside the gene matches: 18. The protocol was immunoSEQ multiplex PCR, while the TCRdb copy is restricted to in-frame clones and leaves out a portion. Of some 60,000 clones in the sample, 80% to 85% were seen once. Sequencing used peripheral blood. The source of this sequence is a man aged 25 to 40 with COVID-19, enrolled during active disease. The V gene is TRBV6-2 or TRBV6-3, the J gene TRBJ2-1, with TRBD2 matching over 10 bases. The CDR3 DNA follows: TGTGCCAGCACCCCACGGGGTAGAGCGGGGGGGCCAGGTGAGCAGTTCTTC. Its translation: CASTPRGRAGGPGEQFF.